This T cell receptor beta chain was recorded in a study of blood T cells in healthy people across ages. Across the whole study: Every two T cells gave about one barcoded beta molecule via template switching.

Whole-study results and caveats: A roughly linear fall in TCR beta diversity per million T cells was seen with increasing age.

In regard to this clonotype: The antigen is unknown. A much larger clone lies a single base off, so this may be a read error.

Next came a second PCR, run for about 7 to 12 cycles, which used a sample-barcoded 5' primer along with a J-beta primer mix. TCRdb reanalysed the 5' RACE reads using MiXCR and keeps one entry per CDR3 protein. The sample lists about 620,000 distinct CDR3 sequences, 45% to 60% seen once, with approximately 15% in the top ten. The CDR3 covers 14 residues. V was shortened by 4 bases and J by 8 bases, with 18 bases between the two germline ends. Per the germline V gene, CDR1 is DFQATT and CDR2 is SNEGSKA (reference sequence). This sequence was found in a woman older than 75 in good health. Sequenced material: blood. The chain couples TRBV20-1 to TRBJ2-1; tentative D call: TRBD2 (5 bases). CDR3 in DNA: TGCAGTGCTATTCATAGGCGGGTGCTGGATGAGCAGTTCTTC. Its translation is CSAIHRRVLDEQFF.